This entry lists 18 T cell receptor beta chains sequenced from one sample in a study of blood T cell repertoires in COVID-19. The protocol was immunoSEQ multiplex PCR, while the TCRdb copy is restricted to in-frame clones and leaves out a portion. Counted here are 250,000 or so clones, less than 95% occurring once; the ten biggest clones make up 2.8%. Sequencing was done on a sample of PBMCs or T cells enriched from blood (not recorded which). The source is a man aged 35-49 years who had been exposed to COVID-19.

This clone has a handful of counts. The chain is built from TRBV4-2 and TRBJ1-1, with TRBD1 matching over 10 bases. Unmatched junction bases numbered 5, after V lost 1 base and J lost 0 bases. The germline gives CDR1 LGHNA, CDR2 YNFKEQ. This CDR3 is built from 17 residues. This CDR3 reads CASSQGRDRGMNTEAFF. The DNA for the CDR3 is TGTGCCAGCAGCCAAGGGCGGGACAGGGGTATGAACACTGAAGCTTTCTTT.

The V and J genes are TRBV4-2 and TRBJ1-5; TRBD1 matches 9 bases. The V gene end was trimmed by 4 bases and the J gene end by 6 bases; junction bases not matched to a gene: 10. Germline CDR1 is LGHNA and CDR2 is YNFKEQ. The CDR3 consists of 16 residues. The CDR3 loop reads CASSPKTGGGGQPQHF. CDR3 nucleotide sequence: TGTGCCAGCAGCCCTAAAACAGGGGGCGGCGGTCAGCCCCAGCATTTT.

DNA of the CDR3: TGTGCCAGCAGTAACGAAGAGGGTTACTACAATGAGCAGTTCTTC. Amino acid sequence: CASSNEEGYYNEQFF. The rearrangement uses TRBV6-4 and TRBJ2-1, with a possible D match to TRBD2 (5 bases). This CDR3 has 15 amino acids. Trimming took 5 bases from V and 3 from J, leaving 14 bases between them. Germline CDR1 is MRHNA and CDR2 is SNTAGT.

The genes are TRBV6-5 and TRBJ2-7; weak D call: TRBD2 (5 bases). Trimming removed 4 bases at V and 6 bases at J, with 7 bases between. The CDR3 loop spans 11 amino acids. Germline lookup yields CDR1 MNHEY and CDR2 SVGAGI. CDR3 DNA sequence: TGTGCCAGCAGTTCGGGGATCGAGCAGTACTTC. The encoded protein is CASSSGIEQYF.

V usage is TRBV6-5 and J usage is TRBJ1-2, with D perhaps TRBD1 (6 bases). V lost 4 bases and J lost 6, with 12 bases in between. CDR1 is MNHEY, CDR2 SVGAGI, per germline. The CDR3 has 13 amino acids. The CDR3 loop is CASSSPGHNGYTF. As DNA, the CDR3 is TGTGCCAGCAGTTCCCCGGGACACAATGGCTACACCTTC.

The chain joins TRBV30 to TRBJ2-1; possible D gene TRBD2, 5 bases. The CDR3 length is 16 residues. Germline V gives CDR1 GTSNPN, CDR2 SVGIG (reference sequence). The V end was cut by 1 base, the J end by 5 bases, with 18 bases between. In DNA, the CDR3 is TGTGCCTGGAGTGGAACCCGGGTCCGAGGGAACAATGAGCAGTTCTTC. The encoded protein is CAWSGTRVRGNNEQFF.

The rearrangement links TRBV9 to TRBJ1-6, with TRBD1 as a possible D gene (5 bases). This CDR3 spans 15 amino acids. V lost 4 bases, J lost 5 bases, and 13 bases lay in between. From germline, CDR1 is SGDLS and CDR2 YYNGEE. CDR3 loop: CASSPRQLDNSPLHF. The CDR3 bases are TGTGCCAGCAGCCCACGACAGTTAGATAATTCACCCCTCCACTTT.

The chain employs TRBV6-5 and TRBJ2-7, with 8 bases identical to TRBD2. V was pared by 6 bases and J by 4 bases, with 5 bases of the junction left unmatched. Germline values: CDR1 MNHEY, CDR2 SVGAGI. CDR3 length: 13 residues. In DNA form, the CDR3 reads TGTGCCAGCAGACTTAGCGGGAAATACGAGCAGTACTTC. Translating it yields CASRLSGKYEQYF.

V is TRBV27 and J is TRBJ1-1, with 8 nucleotides matching TRBD1. Germline values: CDR1 MNHEY, CDR2 SMNVEV (reference sequence). V lost 4 bases to trimming and J lost 5 bases; unmatched junction nucleotides: 9. The CDR3 is made up of 15 amino acids. CDR3 amino acids: CASSSYPGGLTEAFF. The CDR3 DNA reads TGTGCCAGCAGTTCCTACCCAGGGGGCCTGACTGAAGCTTTCTTT.

The chain has TRBV7-9 and TRBJ2-3, with 13 bases lining up with TRBD2. Germline V gives CDR1 SEHNR, CDR2 FQNEAQ (reference sequence). CDR3 length equals 15 residues. The junction had 4 bases not matched to a gene; V was cut back by 6 bases and J by 4 bases. The CDR3 coding sequence is TGTGCCAGCAGATCAGGACTAGCGGGAGCAGATACGCAGTATTTT. This gives the protein CASRSGLAGADTQYF. Full variable domain (outside the CDR3, taken from reference TRBV7-9 and TRBJ2-3): DTGVSQNPRHKITKRGQNVTFRCDPISEHNRLYWYRQTLGQGPEFLTYFQNEAQLEKSRLLSDRFSAERPKGSFSTLEIQRTEQGDSAMYLCASRSGLAGADTQYFGPGTRLTVL.

This chain links TRBV5-5 with TRBJ2-5, with TRBD1 matching over 8 bases. V was clipped by 6 bases and J by 5 bases; unmatched bases: 12. Germline V CDR1 and CDR2: SGHKS, YYEKEE (reference sequence). This CDR3 has 15 residues. CDR3 DNA sequence: TGTGCCAGCACCTCCTTGACAGGGGCCGGGGAGACCCAGTACTTC. As protein: CASTSLTGAGETQYF.

V usage is TRBV27 and J usage is TRBJ2-3, with D maybe TRBD2 (6 bases). The CDR3 spans 14 residues. Germline CDR1 reads MNHEY; CDR2 reads SMNVEV (reference sequence). Trimming took off 8 bases at V and 4 bases at J, with 16 bases between the two ends. CDR3 in amino acids: CASARGGGPDTQYF. Here the CDR3 DNA reads TGTGCCAGCGCCCGGGGCGGAGGGCCAGATACGCAGTATTTT.

The chain has TRBV5-6 and TRBJ1-6; possibly TRBD1 for D (5 bases). Deletions cut 6 bases from V and 1 base from J, with 8 bases between. The CDR3 is 14 amino acids. Germline V gene data show CDR1 as SGHDT and CDR2 as YYEEEE. The CDR3: CASMQGSYNSPLHF. The CDR3 nucleotides are TGTGCCAGCATGCAGGGTTCCTATAATTCACCCCTCCACTTT. Combining the CDR3 with reference TRBV5-6 and TRBJ1-6 gives the whole variable domain DAGVTQSPTHLIKTRGQQVTLRCSPKSGHDTVSWYQQALGQGPQFIFQYYEEEERQRGNFPDRFSGHQFPNYSSELNVNALLLGDSALYLCASMQGSYNSPLHFGNGTRLTVT.

This clone was seen only a few times. This sample includes further DNA sequences coding for the same CDR3. The V gene is TRBV3-1 (or the pseudogene TRBV3-2), the J gene TRBJ1-5; D is uncertain. V was cut by 1 base and J by 3 bases, with 4 bases left in between. This CDR3 has 13 residues. Germline values: CDR1 LGHDT, CDR2 YNNKEL (reference sequence). For the CDR3, the DNA is TGTGCCAGCAGCCAAGCCTCCAATCAGCCCCAGCATTTT. Its protein product is CASSQASNQPQHF.

This clone was picked up one time. The V gene is TRBV12-5, the J gene TRBJ2-3; 12 nucleotides align to TRBD1. CDR1 is LGHNT and CDR2 is FRNRAP in the germline V gene. This CDR3 has 14 residues. V dropped 6 bases and J dropped 6; count of bases not matched to a gene: 4. The CDR3 spells CASGPGQGADTQYF. For the CDR3, the DNA is TGTGCTAGTGGGCCGGGACAGGGGGCGGATACGCAGTATTTT. Supplemented by reference TRBV12-5 and TRBJ2-3, the full variable domain reads DARVTQTPRHKVTEMGQEVTMRCQPILGHNTVFWYRQTMMQGLELLAYFRNRAPLDDSGMPKDRFSAEMPDATLATLKIQPSEPRDSAVYFCASGPGQGADTQYFGPGTRLTVL.

This chain joins TRBV19 and TRBJ2-6; 7 positions agree with TRBD1. The trim removed 3 bases at V and 2 bases at J, leaving 10 bases unmatched. Per germline, CDR1 LNHDA and CDR2 SQIVND (reference sequence). The CDR3 totals 18 residues. The CDR3 DNA follows: TGTGCCAGTAGTATCAGGGGGACGGCCAGGGCTGGGGCCAACGTCCTGACTTTC. Protein: CASSIRGTARAGANVLTF.

The table lists this clone with a count of one. The chain has TRBV24-1 and TRBJ2-5, with TRBD1 matching over 7 bases. Germline lookup yields CDR1 KGHDR and CDR2 SFDVKD. The ends lost 3 bases at V and 3 bases at J; junction bases unmatched: 15. The CDR3 is made up of 18 amino acids. The CDR3 DNA reads TGTGCCACCAGTGATCCCCGGACAGGATCTAGGGTAGAAGAGACCCAGTACTTC. Protein: CATSDPRTGSRVEETQYF.

This chain uses TRBV5-1 with TRBJ2-1; weak D call: TRBD2 (5 bases). V shed 5 bases and J shed 7 bases, with 19 bases lying between them. Germline CDR1 reads SGHRS; CDR2 reads YFSETQ. The CDR3 is made up of 15 amino acids. CDR3 protein: CASRPEAGFGNEQFF. CDR3 sequence (DNA): TGCGCCAGCAGACCGGAGGCCGGGTTCGGGAATGAGCAGTTCTTC.